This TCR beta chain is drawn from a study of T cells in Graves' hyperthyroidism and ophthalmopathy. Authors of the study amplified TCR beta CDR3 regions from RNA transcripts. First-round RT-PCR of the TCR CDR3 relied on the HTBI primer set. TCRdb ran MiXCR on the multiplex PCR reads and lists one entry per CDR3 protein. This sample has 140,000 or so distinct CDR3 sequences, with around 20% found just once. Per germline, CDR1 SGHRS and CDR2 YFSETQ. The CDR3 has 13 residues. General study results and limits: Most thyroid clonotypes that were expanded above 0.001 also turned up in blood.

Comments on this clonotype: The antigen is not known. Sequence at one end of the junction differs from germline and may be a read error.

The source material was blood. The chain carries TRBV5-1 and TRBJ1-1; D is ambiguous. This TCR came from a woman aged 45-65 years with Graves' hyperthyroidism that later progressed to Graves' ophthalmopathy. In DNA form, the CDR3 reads TGCGCCAGCAGCTTGGGGCCAAACACTGGAGCTTTCTTT. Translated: CASSLGPNTGAFF. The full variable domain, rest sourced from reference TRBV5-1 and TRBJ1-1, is KAGVTQTPRYLIKTRGQQVTLSCSPISGHRSVSWYQQTPGQGLQFLFEYFSETQRNKGNFPGRFSGRQFSNSRSEMNVSTLELGDSALYLCASSLGPNTGAFFGQGTRLTVV.